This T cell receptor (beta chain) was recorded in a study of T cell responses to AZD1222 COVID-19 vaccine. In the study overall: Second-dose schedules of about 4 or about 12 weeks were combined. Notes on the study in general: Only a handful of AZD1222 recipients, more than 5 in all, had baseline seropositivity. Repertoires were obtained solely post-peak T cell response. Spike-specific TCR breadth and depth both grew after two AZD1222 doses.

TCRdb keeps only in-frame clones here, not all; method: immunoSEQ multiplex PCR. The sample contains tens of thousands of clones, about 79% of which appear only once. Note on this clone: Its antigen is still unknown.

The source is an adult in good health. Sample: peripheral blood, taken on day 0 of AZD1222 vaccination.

CDR3 sequence (DNA): TGTGCCACCAGCAGAGATCTATCGACCTCTGGAAACACCATATATTTT. It codes for CATSRDLSTSGNTIYF. The rearrangement uses TRBV15 and TRBJ1-3; D remains unclear. This CDR3 has 16 amino acids. Looked up from germline, CDR1 is LNHNV and CDR2 is YYDKDF (reference sequence). The germline V and J ends were trimmed by 0 bases and 0 bases, with 9 bases remaining between them.